This is a list of T cell receptor beta chains from one sample in a study of T cell responses to AZD1222 COVID-19 vaccine. Produced via immunoSEQ multiplex PCR; TCRdb's table is partial and in-frame only. The sample lists about 110,000 clones, around 84% occurring once. The source was peripheral blood, collected on day 0 of AZD1222 vaccination. The receptor set was obtained from an adult in good health. Both conserved end residues are part of each CDR3. The D gene is left open where the match is weak. Clone size is stated in some rows and not others, as once, few, many or a class when expanded.

abundance: -; j_gene: TRBJ1-1; v_gene: TRBV7-9; d_gene: -; len: 14; CDR3aa: CASSSMGTQPEAFF; CDR3nt: TGTGCCAGCAGCTCTATGGGGACACAGCCTGAAGCTTTCTTT
abundance: -; j_gene: TRBJ2-2; v_gene: TRBV7-2; d_gene: TRBD2; len: 16; CDR3aa: CASSPTSGGFTGELFF; CDR3nt: TGTGCCAGCAGCCCGACTAGCGGGGGCTTTACCGGGGAGCTGTTTTTT
abundance: -; j_gene: TRBJ2-4; v_gene: TRBV28; d_gene: -; len: 17; CDR3aa: CASSLLGGSGAKNIQYF; CDR3nt: TGTGCCAGCAGTTTATTGGGGGGCTCTGGGGCCAAAAACATTCAGTACTTC
abundance: -; j_gene: TRBJ1-2; v_gene: TRBV28; d_gene: -; len: 14; CDR3aa: CASSSPGLTSGYTF; CDR3nt: TGTGCCAGCAGTTCTCCAGGGTTAACCAGTGGCTACACCTTC
abundance: -; j_gene: TRBJ2-3; v_gene: TRBV2; d_gene: TRBD2; len: 19; CDR3aa: CASSDPLSGGAFSPDTQYF; CDR3nt: TGTGCCAGCAGTGACCCACTAAGCGGGGGGGCCTTTTCTCCCGATACGCAGTATTTT
abundance: -; j_gene: TRBJ1-2; v_gene: TRBV3-1/TRBV3-2; d_gene: -; len: 16; CDR3aa: CASSHEAGSSTYGYTF; CDR3nt: TGTGCCAGCAGCCACGAGGCGGGGTCGTCGACCTATGGCTACACCTTC
abundance: -; j_gene: TRBJ2-1; v_gene: TRBV15; d_gene: TRBD2; len: 18; CDR3aa: CATSSPGLAGSSYNEQFF; CDR3nt: TGTGCCACCAGCAGTCCGGGACTAGCGGGGAGCTCCTACAATGAGCAGTTCTTC
abundance: few; j_gene: TRBJ1-3; v_gene: TRBV7-6; d_gene: TRBD1; len: 16; CDR3aa: CASSPSSQGGGNTIYF; CDR3nt: TGTGCCAGCAGCCCTTCATCACAGGGGGGCGGAAACACCATATATTTT
abundance: -; j_gene: TRBJ2-2; v_gene: TRBV6-5; d_gene: -; len: 12; CDR3aa: CASRRKVGELFF; CDR3nt: TGTGCCAGCAGGAGAAAGGTCGGGGAGCTGTTTTTT
abundance: -; j_gene: TRBJ2-5; v_gene: TRBV10-3; d_gene: -; len: 13; CDR3aa: CAVSGADRETQYF; CDR3nt: TGTGCCGTCTCCGGGGCCGATAGAGAGACCCAGTACTTC
abundance: -; j_gene: TRBJ1-6; v_gene: TRBV4-1; d_gene: -; len: 15; CDR3aa: CASSQDEWGNSPLHF; CDR3nt: TGCGCCAGCAGCCAAGATGAATGGGGTAATTCACCCCTCCACTTT